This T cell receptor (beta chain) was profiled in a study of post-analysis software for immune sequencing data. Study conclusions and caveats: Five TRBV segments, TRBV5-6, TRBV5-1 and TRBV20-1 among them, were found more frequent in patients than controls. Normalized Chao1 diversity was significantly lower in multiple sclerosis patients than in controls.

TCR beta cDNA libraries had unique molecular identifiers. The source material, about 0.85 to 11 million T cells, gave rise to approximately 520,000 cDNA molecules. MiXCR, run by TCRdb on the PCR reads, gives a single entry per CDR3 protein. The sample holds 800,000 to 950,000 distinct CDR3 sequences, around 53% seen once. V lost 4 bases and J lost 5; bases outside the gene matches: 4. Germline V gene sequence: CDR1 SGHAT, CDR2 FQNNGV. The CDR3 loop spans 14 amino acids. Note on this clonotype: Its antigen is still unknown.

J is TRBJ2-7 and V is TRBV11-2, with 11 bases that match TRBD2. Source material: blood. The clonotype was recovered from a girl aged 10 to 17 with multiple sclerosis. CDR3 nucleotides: TGTGCCAGCAGCTCAACTAGCGGGAGACACGAGCAGTACTTC. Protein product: CASSSTSGRHEQYF.